Sequencing of this T cell receptor beta chain was carried out in a study of CD8+ T cells in alopecia areata. In each case, RNA was isolated and then reverse transcribed into cDNA as the sequencing template. The assay was immunoSEQ multiplex PCR, and TCRdb's table has in-frame clones only and misses some. This table has about 90,000 clones, 44% appearing once. From germline, CDR1 is SGHNT and CDR2 YENEEA. The germline V and J ends were trimmed by 5 bases and 0 bases, with 20 bases remaining between them. The CDR3 extends over 17 amino acids. Treatment here: oral pan-JAK inhibitor, 5-10 mg twice daily. Material: CD8+ T cells sorted from blood, obtained at week 24, from a patient treated with tofacitinib. This TCR was sampled from a human donor with alopecia areata. The chain joins TRBV11-3 to TRBJ2-7; D might be TRBD1 or TRBD2, each matching 5 bases. The CDR3 region has the DNA TGTGCCAGCAGCCAAACAATGGGACGGCAGATCTCCTACGAGCAGTACTTC. Translating it yields CASSQTMGRQISYEQYF. The entire variable domain, with the rest obtained from reference TRBV11-3 and TRBJ2-7, is as follows: EAGVVQSPRYKIIEKKQPVAFWCNPISGHNTLYWYLQNLGQGPELLIRYENEEAVDDSQLPKDRFSAERLKGVDSTLKIQPAELGDSAVYLCASSQTMGRQISYEQYFGPGTRLTVT.